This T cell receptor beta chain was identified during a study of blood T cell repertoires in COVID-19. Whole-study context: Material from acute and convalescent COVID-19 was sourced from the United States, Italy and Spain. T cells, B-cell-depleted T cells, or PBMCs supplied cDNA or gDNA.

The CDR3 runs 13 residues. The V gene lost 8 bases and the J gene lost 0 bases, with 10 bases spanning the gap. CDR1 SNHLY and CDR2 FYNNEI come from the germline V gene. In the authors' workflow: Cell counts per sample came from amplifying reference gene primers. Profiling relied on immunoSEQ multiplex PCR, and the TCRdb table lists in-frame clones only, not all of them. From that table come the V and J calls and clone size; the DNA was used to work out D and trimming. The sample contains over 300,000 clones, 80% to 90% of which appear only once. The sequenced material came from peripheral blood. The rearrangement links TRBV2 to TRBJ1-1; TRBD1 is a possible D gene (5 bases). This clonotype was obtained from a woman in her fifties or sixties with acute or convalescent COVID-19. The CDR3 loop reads CASGTGLNTEAFF. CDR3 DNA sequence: TGTGCCAGCGGAACAGGCCTGAACACTGAAGCTTTCTTT.